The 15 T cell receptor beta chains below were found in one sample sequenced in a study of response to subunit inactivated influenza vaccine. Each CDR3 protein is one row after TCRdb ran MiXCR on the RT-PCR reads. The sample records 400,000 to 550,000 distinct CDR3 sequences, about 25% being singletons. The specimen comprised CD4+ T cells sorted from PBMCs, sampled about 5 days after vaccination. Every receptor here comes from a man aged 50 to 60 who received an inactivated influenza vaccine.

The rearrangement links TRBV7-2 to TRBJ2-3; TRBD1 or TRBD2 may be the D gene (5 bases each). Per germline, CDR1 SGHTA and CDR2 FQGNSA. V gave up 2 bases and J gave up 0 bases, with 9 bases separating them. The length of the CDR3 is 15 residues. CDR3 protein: CASSLFGASTDTQYF. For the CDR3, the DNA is TGTGCCAGCAGCTTATTCGGGGCCAGCACAGATACGCAGTATTTT.

The CDR3 DNA reads TGTGCCAGCAGCAAGGGACTAGCGGGGGATACGCAGTATTTT. It encodes CASSKGLAGDTQYF. The chain carries TRBV2 and TRBJ2-3; 13 bases are shared with TRBD2. V was clipped by 6 bases and J by 6 bases; unmatched bases: 3. The CDR3 spans 14 residues. CDR1 and CDR2 from the germline V gene are SNHLY and FYNNEI.

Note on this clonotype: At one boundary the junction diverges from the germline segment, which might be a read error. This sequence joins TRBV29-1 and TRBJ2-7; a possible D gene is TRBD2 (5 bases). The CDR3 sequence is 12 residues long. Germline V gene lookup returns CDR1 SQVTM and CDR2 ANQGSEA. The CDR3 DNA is TGCAGCGTGGAAGGGAGCGCCTACGAGCAGTACTTC. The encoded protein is CSVEGSAYEQYF.

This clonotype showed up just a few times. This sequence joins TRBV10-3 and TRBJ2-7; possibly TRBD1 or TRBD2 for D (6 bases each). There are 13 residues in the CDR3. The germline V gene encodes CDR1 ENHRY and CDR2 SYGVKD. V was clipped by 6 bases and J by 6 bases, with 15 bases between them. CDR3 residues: CAIRDGQRAEQYF. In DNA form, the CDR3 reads TGTGCCATCAGGGATGGACAGCGGGCCGAGCAGTACTTC.

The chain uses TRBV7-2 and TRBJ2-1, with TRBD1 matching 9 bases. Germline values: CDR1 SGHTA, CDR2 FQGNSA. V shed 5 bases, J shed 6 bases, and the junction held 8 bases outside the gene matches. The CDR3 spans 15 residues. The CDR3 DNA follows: TGTGCCAGCAGCCCGGGACAGGGATTAGTCAATGAGCAGTTCTTC. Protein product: CASSPGQGLVNEQFF.

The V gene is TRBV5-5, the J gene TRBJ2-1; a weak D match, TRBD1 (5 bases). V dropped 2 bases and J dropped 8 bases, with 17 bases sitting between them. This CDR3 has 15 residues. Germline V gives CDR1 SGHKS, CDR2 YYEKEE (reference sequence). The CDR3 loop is CASSFLAGMQYEQFF. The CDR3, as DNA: TGTGCCAGCAGCTTCTTGGCAGGGATGCAATATGAGCAGTTCTTC.

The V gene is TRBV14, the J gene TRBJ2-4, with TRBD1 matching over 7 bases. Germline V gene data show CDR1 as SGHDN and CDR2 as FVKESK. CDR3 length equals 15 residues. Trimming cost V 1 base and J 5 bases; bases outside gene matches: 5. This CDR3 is CASSQVHGTENIQYF. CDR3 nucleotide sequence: TGTGCCAGCAGCCAAGTCCACGGGACAGAAAACATTCAGTACTTC.

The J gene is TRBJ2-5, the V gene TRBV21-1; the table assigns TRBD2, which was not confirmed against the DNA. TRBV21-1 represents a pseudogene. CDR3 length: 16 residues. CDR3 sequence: CASSTGGAHWGETQYF. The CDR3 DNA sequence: TGTGCCAGCAGCACGGGAGGGGCTCATTGGGGAGAGACCCAGTACTTC.

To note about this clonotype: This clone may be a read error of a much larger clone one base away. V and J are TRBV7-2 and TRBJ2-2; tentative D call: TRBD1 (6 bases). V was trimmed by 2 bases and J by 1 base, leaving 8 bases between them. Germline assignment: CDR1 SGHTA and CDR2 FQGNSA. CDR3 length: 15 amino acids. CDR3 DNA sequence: TGTGCCAGCAGCTTAATACAGGGGAACACCGGGGAGCTGTTTTTT. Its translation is CASSLIQGNTGELFF.

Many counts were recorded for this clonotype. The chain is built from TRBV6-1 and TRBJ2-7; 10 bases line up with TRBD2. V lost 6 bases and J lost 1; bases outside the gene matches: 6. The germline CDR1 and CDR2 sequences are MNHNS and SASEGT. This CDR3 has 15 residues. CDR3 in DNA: TGTGCCAGCAGAAAACCGGGACTAGCGTCCTACGAGCAGTACTTC. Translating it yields CASRKPGLASYEQYF.

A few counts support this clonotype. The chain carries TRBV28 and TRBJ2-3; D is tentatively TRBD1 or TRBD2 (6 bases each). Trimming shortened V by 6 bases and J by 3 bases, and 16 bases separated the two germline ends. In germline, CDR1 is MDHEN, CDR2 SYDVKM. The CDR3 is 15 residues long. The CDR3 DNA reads TGTGCCAGCAGGCGGGACACTAGGATGACAGATACGCAGTATTTT. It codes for CASRRDTRMTDTQYF.

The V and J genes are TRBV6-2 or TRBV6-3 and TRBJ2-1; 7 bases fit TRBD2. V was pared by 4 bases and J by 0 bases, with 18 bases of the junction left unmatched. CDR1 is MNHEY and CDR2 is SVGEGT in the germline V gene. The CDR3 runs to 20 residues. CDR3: CASSFLVTLAARSSYNEQFF. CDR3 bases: TGTGCCAGCAGTTTTCTGGTAACTCTAGCGGCCAGGAGCTCCTACAATGAGCAGTTCTTC.

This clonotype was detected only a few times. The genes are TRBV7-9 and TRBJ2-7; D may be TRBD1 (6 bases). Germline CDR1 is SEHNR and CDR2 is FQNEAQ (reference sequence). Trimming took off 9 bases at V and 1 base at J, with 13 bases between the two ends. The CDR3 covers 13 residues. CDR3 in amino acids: CASRTVNSYEQYF. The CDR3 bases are TGTGCCAGTCGGACAGTAAATTCCTACGAGCAGTACTTC.

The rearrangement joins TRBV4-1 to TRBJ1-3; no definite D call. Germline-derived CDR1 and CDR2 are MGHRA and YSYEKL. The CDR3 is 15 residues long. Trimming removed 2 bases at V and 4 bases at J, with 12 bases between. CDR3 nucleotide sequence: TGCGCCAGCAGCCAATCGGGCCTAAGGGGAAACACCATATATTTT. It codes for CASSQSGLRGNTIYF.

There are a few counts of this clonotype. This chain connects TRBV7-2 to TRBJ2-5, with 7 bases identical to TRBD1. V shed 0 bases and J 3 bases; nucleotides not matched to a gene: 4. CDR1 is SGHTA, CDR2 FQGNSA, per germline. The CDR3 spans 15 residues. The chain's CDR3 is CASSLAGTVKETQYF. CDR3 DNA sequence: TGTGCCAGCAGCTTAGCCGGGACAGTAAAAGAGACCCAGTACTTC.